A selection of T cell receptor beta chains follows, all from one sample in a study of beta chain features in type 1 diabetes. Generated by immunoSEQ multiplex PCR, the TCRdb table keeps only in-frame clones and is missing some. The sample lists fewer than 900,000 clones, roughly a sixth occurring once. Sequencing used naive CD4+ T cells from blood. These receptors were taken from a woman younger than 30 in good health. Both conserved end residues are part of each CDR3. A D gene is named only where the DNA matches it firmly. Some rows mark clone size as missing; the rest say once, few, many or name a class of expanded clone.

.	TRBV18	TRBJ2-1	many	TGTGCCAGCTCACCAGAGTCGAGAGCCTACAATGAGCAGTTCTTC	CASSPESRAYNEQFF
.	TRBV5-8	TRBJ1-4	few	TGTGCCAGCAGCCGCGCGGAAGGGAATGAAAAACTGTTTTTT	CASSRAEGNEKLFF
.	TRBV6-6	TRBJ1-1	few	TGTGCCAGCAGTTACCGGACGGGGAACACTGAAGCTTTCTTT	CASSYRTGNTEAFF
.	TRBV7-2	TRBJ1-2	.	TGTGCCAGCAGCTTAGTGCCAGAAGACAATGGCTACACCTTC	CASSLVPEDNGYTF
.	TRBV5-1	TRBJ2-3	.	TGCGCCAGCAGCTTGGCCTACGCGAAAGTAGGCACAGATACGCAGTATTTT	CASSLAYAKVGTDTQYF
TRBD1	TRBV4-1	TRBJ2-5	.	TGCGCCAGCAGCCAATTCTATCCGGGACAGGGGATCGGAGAGAACCAGTACTTC	CASSQFYPGQGIGENQYF
.	TRBV2	TRBJ2-2	.	TGTGCCAGCAGTGGAGGGACCGGGGAGCTGTTTTTT	CASSGGTGELFF
.	TRBV6-6	TRBJ2-7	few	TGTGCCAGCATGGGGTACGGCCACGAGCAGTACTTC	CASMGYGHEQYF
TRBD2	TRBV6-5	TRBJ2-1	few	TGTGCCAGCAGTTACTCGGCTAGCGGGAGGCAAGAGCAGTTCTTC	CASSYSASGRQEQFF
TRBD1	TRBV19	TRBJ1-1	.	TGTGCCAGTAGTGGAGGTGGGACAGTACGAACTGAAGCTTTCTTT	CASSGGGTVRTEAFF
.	TRBV2	TRBJ2-1	.	.	CASSLGTGSEQFF
.	TRBV20-1	TRBJ2-3	.	TGCAGTGCTACAACGATAAATACGCAGTATTTT	CSATTINTQYF
.	TRBV7-9	TRBJ1-1	.	TGTGCCAGCAGCTTAGCGGGCTTAATGAACACTGAAGCTTTCTTT	CASSLAGLMNTEAFF
TRBD1	TRBV7-9	TRBJ1-4	.	TGTGCCAGCAGCCTAGGACAGGGAACTAATGAAAAACTGTTTTTT	CASSLGQGTNEKLFF
.	TRBV18	TRBJ2-4	few	TGTGCCAGCTCACCACCGAAGCCACTCCTAGCCAAAAACATTCAGTACTTC	CASSPPKPLLAKNIQYF
TRBD1	TRBV11-2	TRBJ2-1	few	TGTGCCAGCAGGACGACAGGGGGCGGGGATGAGCAGTTCTTC	CASRTTGGGDEQFF
.	TRBV11-2	TRBJ1-2	.	TGTGCCAGCAGCTACATCCAGGGGCACGCGAACTATGGCTACACCTTC	CASSYIQGHANYGYTF
.	TRBV7-8	TRBJ2-5	.	TGTGCCAGCAGCCGCGGACAGAACCAAGAGACCCAGTACTTC	CASSRGQNQETQYF
TRBD2	TRBV9	TRBJ2-2	few	TGTGCCACCCAGCGGGGTCTAGAGTACACCGGGGAGCTGTTTTTT	CATQRGLEYTGELFF
.	TRBV7-9	TRBJ1-4	few	TGTGCCAGCACCGGGGATTCTTTTGGGACTGGGGTCACAGTCGCACTGTTTTTT	CASTGDSFGTGVTVALFF